The 13 T cell receptor beta chains reported below all come from one sample, sequenced in a study of blood T cells in healthy people across ages. Together with a sample-barcoded 5' primer, a J-beta primer mix was included in a second PCR lasting about 6 to 11 cycles. TCRdb re-called the 5' RACE reads through MiXCR, storing one row per CDR3 protein. Altogether about 620,000 distinct CDR3 sequences are present, over 40% being singletons, with the ten largest covering roughly 12%. The sequenced sample was blood. The source of these receptors is a woman over 75 in good health.

This clonotype was observed a few times. V is TRBV24-1 and J is TRBJ2-2; 7 bases are a match to TRBD1. The V gene's germline CDR1 is KGHDR and CDR2 SFDVKD. Trimming cost V 7 bases and J 1 base; bases outside gene matches: 5. This CDR3 contains 15 residues. For the CDR3, the DNA is TGTGCCACCAGAGCCGGGACAGAGAACACCGGGGAGCTGTTTTTT. It translates to CATRAGTENTGELFF.

To note about this clonotype: This could be a read error, since a much larger clone is one nucleotide away. CDR3 protein: CSLLASGRVLSNEQYF. CDR3 in DNA: TGCAGTCTCTTGGCAAGCGGGAGGGTCCTGAGCAATGAGCAGTACTTC. The chain couples TRBV20-1 to TRBJ2-7; 10 positions match TRBD2. The CDR3 totals 16 residues. J gave up 7 bases and V 8 bases, and 20 bases lay outside the gene matches. Germline values: CDR1 DFQATT, CDR2 SNEGSKA (reference sequence).

This CDR3 is CASSQTLQGAYTGELFF. CDR3 DNA sequence: TGCGCCAGCAGCCAAACCTTACAGGGGGCGTACACCGGGGAGCTGTTTTTT. V and J are TRBV4-3 and TRBJ2-2, with 9 bases aligning to TRBD1. The germline V gene encodes CDR1 LGHNA and CDR2 YSLEER. CDR3 size: 17 residues. V lost 2 bases, J lost 3 bases, and 7 bases stayed unmatched.

The DNA of the CDR3 is TGTGCCAGCAGACCGAGGACAGGGGGCGTCACAGATACGCAGTATTTT. Translation gives CASRPRTGGVTDTQYF. The chain recombines TRBV12-3 or TRBV12-4 with TRBJ2-3; 11 nucleotides agree with TRBD1. The J segment lost 2 bases and the V segment lost 6 bases, leaving 7 bases of the junction unmatched. The CDR3 contains 16 residues.

The genes are TRBV29-1 and TRBJ2-7, with D tentatively TRBD1 (6 bases). The DNA end is a closer match to TRBJ2-5, so the J assignment may be wrong. CDR1 is SQVTM, CDR2 ANQGSEA, per germline. This CDR3 has 17 residues. The CDR3 is CSAQIHAGVDPSTTQYF. The CDR3, as DNA: TGCAGCGCCCAAATACATGCAGGGGTCGATCCTAGTACGACCCAGTACTTC.

Of note for this clonotype: Compared with germline, one end of the junction differs, possibly owing to a read error. V and J are TRBV6-6 and TRBJ2-1; 9 bases line up with TRBD2. The germline V gene has CDR1 MNHNY and CDR2 SVGAGI (reference sequence). CDR3 length: 16 amino acids. CDR3 sequence (DNA): TGTGCCAACAGTTACAGTGCTAGCGGGAAATACAATGAGCAGTTCTTC. This gives the protein CANSYSASGKYNEQFF.

The chain joins TRBV20-1 to TRBJ1-5; 8 bases line up with TRBD1. The J segment lost 9 bases and the V segment lost 0 bases, leaving 13 bases of the junction unmatched. The CDR3 is 16 residues long. Per germline, CDR1 DFQATT and CDR2 SNEGSKA (reference sequence). CDR3 nucleotides: TGCAGTGCTAGAGAACCGAGGACAGGGAGTCTCCGGCCCCAGCATTTT. This codes for CSAREPRTGSLRPQHF.

In its sample, this clonotype was seen many times. The chain is built from TRBV28 and TRBJ2-1; either TRBD1 or TRBD2 may fit D (5 bases each). This CDR3 has 13 residues. The germline V gene has CDR1 MDHEN and CDR2 SYDVKM. Trimming removed 5 bases from V and 7 bases from J, with 12 bases in between. Here the CDR3 reads CASSPRDPNEQFF. The CDR3 DNA sequence: TGTGCCAGCAGTCCCCGGGACCCAAATGAGCAGTTCTTC. The full variable domain, with the rest looked up from reference TRBV28 and TRBJ2-1, is DVKVTQSSRYLVKRTGEKVFLECVQDMDHENMFWYRQDPGLGLRLIYFSYDVKMKEKGDIPEGYSVSREKKERFSLILESASTNQTSMYLCASSPRDPNEQFFGPGTRLTVL.

At least ten counts were recorded for this clonotype. The V call is TRBV6-5, the J call TRBJ1-1; D is unclear. Germline assignment: CDR1 MNHEY and CDR2 SVGAGI. V lost 0 bases, J lost 2 bases, and 4 bases lay in between. This CDR3 has 13 amino acids. In nucleotides, the CDR3 is TGTGCCAGCAGTTACTCCCGCAACACTGAAGCTTTCTTT. Protein: CASSYSRNTEAFF.

This sequence joins TRBV10-3 and TRBJ2-5, with a tentative D call TRBD2 (5 bases). Germline V lookup: CDR1 ENHRY, CDR2 SYGVKD. There are 10 residues in the CDR3. V was cut by 8 bases and J by 5 bases, with 6 bases left in between. Written as DNA, the CDR3 is TGTGCCATCGGGGAGGAGACCCAGTACTTC. Translated, it gives CAIGEETQYF.

This chain connects TRBV6-2 or TRBV6-3 to TRBJ2-1, with 9 bases identical to TRBD2. Near its end, the DNA agrees better with TRBJ2-7, so the J call may be wrong. Germline V gives CDR1 MNHEY, CDR2 SVGEGT. This CDR3 is built from 18 residues. The CDR3 protein is CASSYVAGAGYSYNEQYF. CDR3 DNA sequence: TGTGCCAGCAGTTACGTAGCGGGGGCCGGGTACTCCTACAATGAGCAGTACTTC.

The gene calls are TRBV10-2 and TRBJ2-3, with TRBD2 matching over 9 bases. The CDR3 extends over 16 amino acids. With 0 bases clipped from V and 5 bases from J, the junction kept 6 bases outside the gene matches. Per the germline V gene, CDR1 is WSHSY and CDR2 is SAAADI. CDR3 protein: CASSESGGGEIDTQYF. CDR3 DNA sequence: TGCGCCAGCAGTGAGTCAGGCGGGGGGGAGATAGATACGCAGTATTTT.

The count of this clonotype is one. A read error may explain this, as a much larger clone is one base away. The rearrangement links TRBV4-2 to TRBJ2-3, with D perhaps TRBD2 (7 bases). Germline V gene lookup returns CDR1 LGHNA and CDR2 YNFKEQ. CDR3 length: 14 residues. The CDR3, as DNA: TGTGCCAGCGCCGGGGGGCGTAACACAGATATGCAGTATTTT. Amino acid sequence: CASAGGRNTDMQYF.